This TCR beta chain appears in the sequencing data of a study of T cell repertoires and HLA-DP antigens. Study background: One alloantigen had around ten groove amino acid differences from self, the other one. Findings of the study overall: No separate analysis of naive versus memory CD4+ cells was done. Against both alloantigens, CD137+ clonality was similar, 0.3 to 0.45.

The primer mix covered 54 TRBV segments and 13 TRBJ segments. Profiling relied on immunoSEQ multiplex PCR, and the TCRdb table lists in-frame clones only, not all of them. Of 65,000 to 90,000 clones in the sample, about four fifths were seen once. Germline V gene data show CDR1 as SGHAT and CDR2 as FQNNGV. The CDR3 contains 15 residues. V was cut by 1 base and J by 9 bases, with 13 bases left in between. Remarks on this clone: Its antigen is as yet unknown.

This clonotype was obtained from a man aged 60-69 years in good health and CMV-seronegative. The source material was CD4+ T cells from PBMCs. This chain links TRBV11-2 with TRBJ1-6; a possible D gene is TRBD1 (6 bases). CDR3: CASSLGRVGASPLHF. Written as DNA, the CDR3 is TGTGCCAGCAGCTTAGGTCGTGTGGGGGCTTCACCCCTCCACTTT. Using reference TRBV11-2 and TRBJ1-6 for the parts outside the CDR3, the full variable domain is EAGVAQSPRYKIIEKRQSVAFWCNPISGHATLYWYQQILGQGPKLLIQFQNNGVVDDSQLPKDRFSAERLKGVDSTLKIQPAKLEDSAVYLCASSLGRVGASPLHFGNGTRLTVT.